Detailed here is one T cell receptor (beta chain). What it binds is unknown. The sample is drawn from a study of quantifying T cell responses using KT2 cells. The wider study: TCR alpha and beta constant-region primers primed reverse transcription of RNA.

Study-wide points: KT2 sequence counts showed saturation when very many KT2 cells were spiked in.

The length of the CDR3 is 13 residues. Germline V gives CDR1 SGHAT, CDR2 FQNNGV. Trimming left V 7 bases short and J 7 bases short, with 13 bases between. An oligo carrying a UMI was ligated to the cDNA 3' end. An equimolar mix of RC1.1 and RC1.2 primed the beta chain across TRBC1 and TRBC2. TCRdb re-called the UMI-ligation and nested PCR reads with MiXCR, one entry per CDR3 protein. The sample carries more than 55,000 distinct CDR3 sequences, 10% to 15% recorded once. Input material: PBMCs spiked with cells of the T cell clone KT2. This clonotype was sampled from a human donor. The V call is TRBV11-2, the J call TRBJ2-2; D tentatively fits TRBD1 or TRBD2 (6 bases each). CDR3 in DNA: TGTGCCAGCAAGGAAGGGGGGTACGGGGAGCTGTTTTTT. This encodes CASKEGGYGELFF. Supplemented by reference TRBV11-2 and TRBJ2-2, the full variable domain reads EAGVAQSPRYKIIEKRQSVAFWCNPISGHATLYWYQQILGQGPKLLIQFQNNGVVDDSQLPKDRFSAERLKGVDSTLKIQPAKLEDSAVYLCASKEGGYGELFFGEGSRLTVL.